This T cell receptor beta chain was captured by sequencing in a study of blood T cell repertoires in COVID-19. Turning to the study itself: T cells, B-cell-depleted T cells, or PBMCs provided the cDNA or gDNA that served as material.

Those enrolled in Seattle joined during active infection and were followed longitudinally afterward. Original methodology: Estimation of nucleated cell counts was performed using reference gene primer amplification. Sequencing used immunoSEQ multiplex PCR; TCRdb keeps in-frame clones, though not all of them. For V, J and clone size, that table is used; D and trimming come from the DNA. The sample carries about 530,000 clones, approximately 91% recorded once. This CDR3 region has 15 residues. Germline V lookup: CDR1 MNHEY, CDR2 SMNVEV (reference sequence). V lost 5 bases and J lost 5; bases outside the gene matches: 9.

The source is a woman in her fifties or sixties with COVID-19, enrolled during active disease. The V gene is TRBV27, the J gene TRBJ1-2, with 9 bases matching TRBD1. Sequenced sample: peripheral blood. DNA of the CDR3: TGTGCCAGCAGTCCGCGGGGACAGGGCCTATATGGCTACACCTTC. This codes for CASSPRGQGLYGYTF.